The next 12 T cell receptor beta chains were all read from a single sample in a study of a mutant IDH1 vaccine in newly diagnosed glioma. Their target antigens are unknown. Sequencing used immunoSEQ multiplex PCR; TCRdb keeps in-frame clones, though not all of them. The table has some 60,000 clones, roughly 80% seen once. Stated time point: week 35, safety follow-up. In every dose of vaccine, 300 ug of mutant IDH1 20-mer peptide was given alongside topical imiquimod. The sample was PBMCs, taken from a glioma patient whose treatment included an IDH1 peptide vaccine. The receptors were gathered from a man in his forties with glioma.

The chain is built from TRBV18 and TRBJ1-3; D gene uncertain. This CDR3 spans 15 amino acids. Per the germline V gene, CDR1 is KGHSH and CDR2 is LQKENI. Trimming removed 3 bases from V and 3 bases from J, with 12 bases in between. The CDR3 DNA reads as TGTGCCAGCTCACCGCCGGAGAGTCTTGGAAACACCATATATTTT. Translation: CASSPPESLGNTIYF.

The rearrangement links TRBV27 to TRBJ1-2, with unresolved D. V was clipped by 2 bases and J by 4 bases, with 5 bases between them. CDR3 length: 12 amino acids. CDR1 is MNHEY and CDR2 is SMNVEV in the germline V gene (reference sequence). The CDR3: CASSLEGYGYTF. In DNA, the CDR3 is TGTGCCAGCAGTTTAGAGGGCTATGGCTACACCTTC.

The chain combines TRBV6-5 with TRBJ1-5, with D possibly matching TRBD1 (6 bases). V lost 0 bases to trimming and J lost 10 bases, with 16 bases between them. Germline lookup yields CDR1 MNHEY and CDR2 SVGAGI. The CDR3 spans 15 residues. The CDR3 here is CASSYSGRGVEPQHF. CDR3 in DNA: TGTGCCAGCAGTTACTCAGGCAGGGGAGTTGAACCCCAGCATTTT.

The chain has TRBV6-6 and TRBJ2-7; TRBD2 is a possible D gene (6 bases). V lost 10 bases to trimming and J lost 6 bases, with 16 bases between them. This CDR3 has 12 residues. Germline loops: CDR1 MNHNY, CDR2 SVGAGI (reference sequence). The CDR3 DNA sequence: TGTGCCACGCTGGGGACTGCTCCCGAGCAGTACTTC. Translated, it gives CATLGTAPEQYF.

The V gene is TRBV5-1, the J gene TRBJ1-1; D is undetermined. The CDR3 runs 16 residues. Trimming cost V 0 bases and J 0 bases, with 12 bases left between them. The germline V gene has CDR1 SGHRS and CDR2 YFSETQ. The CDR3 loop reads CASSLAGVALNTEAFF. The CDR3 DNA follows: TGCGCCAGCAGCTTGGCCGGGGTAGCCCTGAACACTGAAGCTTTCTTT.

Here the CDR3 DNA reads TGTGCCAGCCGACGGGGACCCGGAGAGGCAGATACGCAGTATTTT. Its translation: CASRRGPGEADTQYF. The V and J genes are TRBV7-2 and TRBJ2-3, with D perhaps matching TRBD1 or TRBD2 (5 bases each). CDR3 length equals 15 residues. Germline V lookup: CDR1 SGHTA, CDR2 FQGNSA. V lost 8 bases and J 4 bases, leaving 19 bases between the germline ends. The variable domain in full, with the rest retrieved from reference TRBV7-2 and TRBJ2-3, is GAGVSQSPSNKVTEKGKDVELRCDPISGHTALYWYRQSLGQGLEFLIYFQGNSAPDKSGLPSDRFSAERTGGSVSTLTIQRTQQEDSAVYLCASRRGPGEADTQYFGPGTRLTVL.

This clone was recorded a few times. V is TRBV30 and J is TRBJ2-2; the D is unclear. The V gene lost 0 bases and the J gene lost 2 bases, with 7 bases spanning the gap. The CDR3 consists of 14 residues. CDR1 is GTSNPN, CDR2 SVGIG, per germline (reference sequence). The CDR3 loop is CAWSVGRNTGELFF. DNA of the CDR3: TGTGCCTGGAGTGTCGGCAGAAACACCGGGGAGCTGTTTTTT.

This chain's CDR3 is CASSLEVSGGFNEQFF. The CDR3 DNA reads as TGCGCCAGCAGCTTGGAGGTTAGCGGGGGGTTTAATGAGCAGTTCTTC. The V gene is TRBV5-1, the J gene TRBJ2-1; 10 nucleotides line up with TRBD2. The CDR3 length is 16 residues. The junction had 7 bases not matched to a gene; V was cut back by 0 bases and J by 7 bases. Germline V CDR1 and CDR2: SGHRS, YFSETQ. The full variable domain, in which reference TRBV5-1 and TRBJ2-1 provide the parts outside the CDR3, is KAGVTQTPRYLIKTRGQQVTLSCSPISGHRSVSWYQQTPGQGLQFLFEYFSETQRNKGNFPGRFSGRQFSNSRSEMNVSTLELGDSALYLCASSLEVSGGFNEQFFGPGTRLTVL.

The genes are TRBV2 and TRBJ2-7; D is perhaps TRBD1 (5 bases). CDR1 is SNHLY and CDR2 is FYNNEI in the germline V gene. Trimming shortened V by 4 bases and J by 0 bases, and 10 bases separated the two germline ends. This CDR3 is 14 amino acids long. The CDR3 region has the DNA TGTGCCAGCAGTGGAGACAGTAGCTCCTACGAGCAGTACTTC. Protein sequence: CASSGDSSSYEQYF.

The chain joins TRBV5-4 to TRBJ2-4, with TRBD1 as a possible D gene (6 bases). Trimming left V 4 bases short and J 0 bases short, with 14 bases between. The CDR3 has 16 amino acids. Per the germline V gene, CDR1 is SGHNT and CDR2 is YYREEE (reference sequence). The CDR3 loop is CASSLRDTLAKNIQYF. CDR3 coding DNA: TGTGCCAGCAGCCTCCGGGACACCCTAGCCAAAAACATTCAGTACTTC.

The table lists this clone with a count of one. This chain connects TRBV5-1 to TRBJ2-7; D call uncertain. This CDR3 spans 15 amino acids. Looked up from germline, CDR1 is SGHRS and CDR2 is YFSETQ. V was shortened by 0 bases and J by 5 bases, with 15 bases between the two germline ends. DNA of the CDR3: TGCGCCAGCAGCTTGGCCGGGCTCCTTCGGGACGAGCAGTACTTC. This encodes CASSLAGLLRDEQYF.

The genes are TRBV4-2 and TRBJ2-5; TRBD2 matches 8 bases. CDR3 length: 16 residues. Germline values: CDR1 LGHNA, CDR2 YNFKEQ. V shed 4 bases, J shed 0 bases, and the junction held 7 bases outside the gene matches. The CDR3 reads CASSPTSGGYQETQYF. The CDR3 bases are TGTGCCAGCAGCCCCACTAGCGGAGGTTACCAAGAGACCCAGTACTTC.